This TCR beta chain was recorded in a study of vaccination and CD4 T cells after COVID-19. Study-wide background: Convalescent donors: six male, four female; seven Caucasian, two Asian, one multiracial, two Hispanic. In culture, cells were exposed to overlapping spike peptides from SARS-CoV-2, HCoV-NL63, HCoV-OC43 and HCoV-229E. Findings and limits, study-wide: Among convalescent patients, a median roughly 88% of reactive clones emerged only after vaccination.

Treatment: roughly 10-day PBMC culture with coronavirus spike peptide pools or control peptides (ViraFEST assay). Half of the medium was exchanged for fresh IL-2 medium, first on day 3 and then on day 7. V lost 6 bases and J lost 8; bases outside the gene matches: 10. Per the germline V gene, CDR1 is DFQATT and CDR2 is SNEGSKA (reference sequence). The CDR3 is 15 residues long. In this sample, this clonotype turned up a few times. Its antigen is unknown. Cultured CD4+ T cell DNA was sequenced using the Oncomine TCR Beta short-read assay. TCRdb re-called the PCR reads with MiXCR, one entry per CDR3 protein. This sample yields 15,000 to 20,000 distinct CDR3 sequences, of which 48% are seen a single time; roughly 2.5% belongs to the top ten.

This chain uses TRBV20-1 with TRBJ1-6; 10 bases are shared with TRBD1. This clonotype was obtained from a human donor who had recovered from COVID-19. Sequenced material: CD4+ T cells from blood, cultured in vitro, taken after SARS-CoV-2 vaccination. The CDR3 is CSAHTGQGNYSPLHF. DNA of the CDR3: TGCAGTGCCCATACGGGACAGGGGAATTATTCACCCCTCCACTTT.